The entry below describes one TCR beta chain. CDR3 size: 11 residues. Germline-derived CDR1 and CDR2 are SQVTM and ANQGSEA. The V end was cut by 8 bases, the J end by 7 bases, with 14 bases between. The data derive from a study of OX40 agonist ivuxolimab in advanced cancers. Study overall: Ivuxolimab, an agonistic anti-OX40 (CD134) antibody, was given to patients. Three patients had partial responses: one hepatocellular carcinoma, two cutaneous melanoma.

Sequencing was performed with immunoSEQ multiplex PCR; in TCRdb, only in-frame clones are kept and a portion is missing. The table records nearly 50,000 clones, 80% to 95% of them present only once. This chain connects TRBV29-1 to TRBJ1-2; tentatively, D is TRBD1 (5 bases). The sequence was obtained from an adult with an advanced solid tumor such as melanoma, head and neck, liver or kidney cancer. The sequencing here drew on CD4+ or CD8+ T cells sorted from blood, taken in a trial of the OX40 agonist ivuxolimab. CDR3 nucleotide sequence: TGCAGCATCCCTGAGACAGCTGGCTACACCTTC. Its translation: CSIPETAGYTF.